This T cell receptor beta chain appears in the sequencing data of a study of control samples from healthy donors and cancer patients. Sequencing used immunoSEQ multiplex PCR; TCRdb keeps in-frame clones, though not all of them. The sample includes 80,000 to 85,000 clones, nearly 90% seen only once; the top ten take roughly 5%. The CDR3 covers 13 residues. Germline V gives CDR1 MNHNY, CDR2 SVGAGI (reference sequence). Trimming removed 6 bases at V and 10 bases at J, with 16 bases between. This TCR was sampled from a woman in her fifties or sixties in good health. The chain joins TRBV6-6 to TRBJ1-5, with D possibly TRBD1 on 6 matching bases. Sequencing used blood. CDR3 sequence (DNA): TGTGCCAGCAGCGGACAGATGTTTGGCCCCCAGCATTTT. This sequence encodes CASSGQMFGPQHF.